The 32 T cell receptor beta chains below come from one sample, sequenced in a study of monozygotic twins with inflammatory bowel disease. TCRdb reprocessed the 5' RACE reads and reports one entry per CDR3 protein, with no DNA. The table for this sample gives more than 300,000 distinct CDR3 sequences. The sequenced sample consisted of blood. Receptor source: a human donor with ulcerative colitis or Crohn's disease, or a healthy co-twin of an affected twin (not recorded which).

This chain links TRBV2 with TRBJ2-3. CDR1 SNHLY and CDR2 FYNNEI come from the germline V gene. The CDR3 length is 14 residues. CDR3 in amino acids: CASSGRMSTDTQYF.

The chain is built from TRBV7-2 and TRBJ2-3. The CDR3 spans 14 residues. Germline V lookup: CDR1 SGHTA, CDR2 FQGNSA. The CDR3 reads CASSTYRDTDTQYF.

This rearrangement joins TRBV5-1 to TRBJ1-5; no DNA is available, so the TRBD1 call from TCRdb remains unchecked. This CDR3 comprises 15 residues. CDR1 is SGHRS, CDR2 YFSETQ, per germline. CDR3 residues: CASSPTGAINQPQHF.

The chain recombines TRBV3-1 with TRBJ1-2; lacking DNA, the TRBD1 call made by TCRdb goes unchecked. The CDR3 runs to 14 residues. The germline V gene has CDR1 LGHDT and CDR2 YNNKEL (reference sequence). The CDR3: CASSRRTGQYGYTF.

V gene TRBV20-1 combines with J gene TRBJ1-5. Germline loops: CDR1 DFQATT, CDR2 SNEGSKA (reference sequence). The CDR3 runs 12 residues. The CDR3 loop reads CSPWEGNQPQHF.

The chain carries TRBV6-2 or TRBV6-3 and TRBJ1-5. CDR3 length: 14 amino acids. Germline-derived CDR1 and CDR2 are MNHEY and SVGEGT. The CDR3 sequence is CASSLSASNQPQHF.

This chain joins TRBV9 and TRBJ2-5; the TCRdb D gene call, TRBD2, has no DNA to confirm it. Per germline, CDR1 SGDLS and CDR2 YYNGEE. CDR3 length: 16 amino acids. The CDR3: CASSVGVAGGQETQYF.

The chain links TRBV7-2 to TRBJ1-5; lacking DNA, the TRBD1 call made by TCRdb goes unchecked. Germline V gene data show CDR1 as SGHTA and CDR2 as FQGNSA. CDR3 length equals 15 residues. The CDR3 reads CASSFGDSSNQPQHF.

This chain uses TRBV2 with TRBJ2-3; TCRdb returns TRBD2, unconfirmable since there is no DNA. Germline V lookup: CDR1 SNHLY, CDR2 FYNNEI. This CDR3 has 13 residues. The chain's CDR3 is CASTSDGTDTQYF.

This rearrangement joins TRBV6-5 to TRBJ2-1; no DNA is available, so the TRBD1 call from TCRdb remains unchecked. The CDR3 is 19 amino acids. CDR1 MNHEY and CDR2 SVGAGI come from the germline V gene. This CDR3 reads CASSYTPVPGQGFFDEQFF.

The J gene is TRBJ2-7, the V gene TRBV20-1. CDR3 length equals 11 residues. CDR1 and CDR2 (germline): DFQATT, SNEGSKA (reference sequence). CDR3 protein: CSATGNYEQYF.

CDR3 sequence: CASSAGRTWGSEQYF. The chain uses TRBV5-6 and TRBJ2-7; TCRdb proposes TRBD1, but this gene call is untestable without DNA. Germline-derived CDR1 and CDR2 are SGHDT and YYEEEE. The CDR3 contains 15 residues.

The chain has TRBV30 and TRBJ1-1. The CDR3 loop spans 13 amino acids. CDR1 is GTSNPN and CDR2 is SVGIG in the germline V gene (reference sequence). CDR3 residues: CAWSVVLNTEAFF.

This chain joins TRBV24-1 and TRBJ2-1. CDR1 and CDR2 (germline): KGHDR, SFDVKD. The CDR3 consists of 15 residues. CDR3 residues: CATSDRQSSYNEQFF.

The V call is TRBV7-3, the J call TRBJ2-1; TCRdb's D call, TRBD2, is unchecked because there is no DNA. Germline V CDR1 and CDR2: SGHTA, FQGTGA. This CDR3 is 17 amino acids long. Here the CDR3 reads CASSLMTSGGAYNEQFF.

This chain uses TRBV29-1 with TRBJ2-2; TCRdb gives TRBD1 as the D gene, but with no DNA this cannot be confirmed. This CDR3 comprises 15 residues. The V gene's germline CDR1 is SQVTM and CDR2 ANQGSEA. The CDR3 reads CSVESGTGGTGELFF.

The chain is built from TRBV30 and TRBJ2-2; the TRBD2 assignment by TCRdb is unverifiable without DNA. This CDR3 region has 16 residues. Germline lookup yields CDR1 GTSNPN and CDR2 SVGIG (reference sequence). CDR3 in amino acids: CAWRDFQSPNTGELFF.

V and J are TRBV7-2 and TRBJ1-5; without DNA, the TCRdb call of TRBD1 cannot be checked. Germline V lookup: CDR1 SGHTA, CDR2 FQGNSA. The CDR3 totals 15 residues. The CDR3 sequence is CASSPTAGQHQPQHF. The whole variable domain, remainder taken from reference TRBV7-2 and TRBJ1-5, is GAGVSQSPSNKVTEKGKDVELRCDPISGHTALYWYRQSLGQGLEFLIYFQGNSAPDKSGLPSDRFSAERTGGSVSTLTIQRTQQEDSAVYLCASSPTAGQHQPQHFGDGTRLSIL.

The chain is built from TRBV4-3 and TRBJ2-6; TCRdb reports TRBD1, a call that lacks DNA to check it against. CDR3 length equals 19 residues. Per germline, CDR1 LGHNA and CDR2 YSLEER. This CDR3 reads CASSQAQGSAATGANVLTF.

This sequence joins TRBV5-1 and TRBJ1-1. CDR1 and CDR2 (germline): SGHRS, YFSETQ. The CDR3 runs 15 residues. The CDR3: CASSLGAVRNTEAFF.

CDR3 region: CASIGTGLGYGYTF. The chain carries TRBV12-3 or TRBV12-4 and TRBJ1-2; the TRBD1 assignment by TCRdb is unverifiable without DNA. There are 14 residues in the CDR3.

The CDR3 is CSAGEGSYEQYF. V is TRBV29-1 and J is TRBJ2-7; there is no DNA to check the TCRdb D call of TRBD2. Germline V lookup: CDR1 SQVTM, CDR2 ANQGSEA. There are 12 residues in the CDR3.

This chain joins TRBV19 and TRBJ1-1. The CDR3 consists of 17 residues. Germline V gives CDR1 LNHDA, CDR2 SQIVND (reference sequence). The CDR3 spells CASSSRDYPIQNTEAFF.

This rearrangement joins TRBV12-3 or TRBV12-4 to TRBJ1-2. This CDR3 is built from 12 residues. CDR3 in amino acids: CASKGLDYGYTF.

The chain has TRBV12-3 or TRBV12-4 and TRBJ1-1; TCRdb indicates TRBD1, and absent DNA this call remains unverified. The CDR3 is 14 residues long. CDR3 residues: CASRRTATNTEAFF.

J is TRBJ1-1 and V is TRBV19; the D call from TCRdb, TRBD1, cannot be confirmed without DNA. The CDR3 extends over 13 amino acids. CDR1 LNHDA and CDR2 SQIVND come from the germline V gene (reference sequence). CDR3 sequence reads: CASSTRQGTEAFF.

The CDR3 sequence: CASSYDVRSGYTF. This chain joins TRBV6-2 or TRBV6-3 and TRBJ1-2. The CDR3 is 13 amino acids. CDR1 is MNHEY and CDR2 is SVGEGT in the germline V gene.

This chain links TRBV9 with TRBJ2-7. CDR3 size: 14 residues. The germline CDR1 and CDR2 sequences are SGDLS and YYNGEE. CDR3 residues: CASSPNSGYYEQYF.

The V and J genes are TRBV7-8 and TRBJ2-7; the D gene TCRdb calls, TRBD1, cannot be checked with no DNA. The V gene's germline CDR1 is SGHVS and CDR2 FQNEAQ. This CDR3 is built from 14 residues. The CDR3 protein is CASGTRQAPYEQYF.

CDR3 in amino acids: CSASTLDRGPWYEQYF. J is TRBJ2-7 and V is TRBV20-1; TCRdb designates TRBD1, a call that cannot be tested without DNA. CDR3 length: 16 amino acids. The germline V gene encodes CDR1 DFQATT and CDR2 SNEGSKA (reference sequence).

This chain uses TRBV7-3 with TRBJ2-5; TCRdb reports TRBD1, a call that lacks DNA to check it against. CDR1 and CDR2 from the germline V gene are SGHTA and FQGTGA. The CDR3 runs 17 residues. The CDR3 is CASSLTRSGGGQETQYF. Together with reference TRBV7-3 and TRBJ2-5, the CDR3 gives the full variable domain: GAGVSQTPSNKVTEKGKYVELRCDPISGHTALYWYRQSLGQGPEFLIYFQGTGAADDSGLPNDRFFAVRPEGSVSTLKIQRTERGDSAVYLCASSLTRSGGGQETQYFGPGTRLLVL.

The V and J genes are TRBV20-1 and TRBJ2-1. This CDR3 comprises 11 residues. In germline, CDR1 is DFQATT, CDR2 SNEGSKA (reference sequence). This CDR3 is CSAAAHNEQFF.